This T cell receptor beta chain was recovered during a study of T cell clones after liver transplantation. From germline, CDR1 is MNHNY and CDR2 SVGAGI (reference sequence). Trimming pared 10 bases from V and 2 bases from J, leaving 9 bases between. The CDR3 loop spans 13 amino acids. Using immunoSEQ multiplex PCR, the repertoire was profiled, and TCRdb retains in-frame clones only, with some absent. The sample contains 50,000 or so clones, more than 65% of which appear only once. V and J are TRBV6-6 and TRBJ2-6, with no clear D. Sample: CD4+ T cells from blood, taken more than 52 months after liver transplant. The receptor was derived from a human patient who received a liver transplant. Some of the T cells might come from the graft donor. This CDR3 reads CATESTGANVLTF. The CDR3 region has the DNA TGTGCCACCGAATCCACTGGGGCCAACGTCCTGACTTTC.